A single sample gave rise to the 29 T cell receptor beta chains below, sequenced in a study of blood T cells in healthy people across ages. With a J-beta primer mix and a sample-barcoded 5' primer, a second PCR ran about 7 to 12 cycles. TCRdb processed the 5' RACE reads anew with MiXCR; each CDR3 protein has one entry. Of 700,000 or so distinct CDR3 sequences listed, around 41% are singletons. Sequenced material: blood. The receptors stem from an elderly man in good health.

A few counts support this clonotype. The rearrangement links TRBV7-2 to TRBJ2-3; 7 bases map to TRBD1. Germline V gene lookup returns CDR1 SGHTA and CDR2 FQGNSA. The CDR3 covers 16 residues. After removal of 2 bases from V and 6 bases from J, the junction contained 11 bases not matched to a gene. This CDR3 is CASSLYSVGGRDTQYF. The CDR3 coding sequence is TGTGCCAGCAGCTTATACTCAGTAGGGGGCCGTGATACGCAGTATTTT.

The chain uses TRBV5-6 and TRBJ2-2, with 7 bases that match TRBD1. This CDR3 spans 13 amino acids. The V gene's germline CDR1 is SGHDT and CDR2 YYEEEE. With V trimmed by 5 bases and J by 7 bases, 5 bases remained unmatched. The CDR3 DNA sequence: TGTGCCAGCAGACGACAGGGATTCGGGGAGCTGTTTTTT. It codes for CASRRQGFGELFF.

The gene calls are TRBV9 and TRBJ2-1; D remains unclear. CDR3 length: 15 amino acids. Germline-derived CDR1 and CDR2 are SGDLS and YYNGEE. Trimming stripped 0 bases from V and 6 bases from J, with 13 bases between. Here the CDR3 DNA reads TGTGCCAGCAGCGTAGCCCCACTTATGGGCAATGAGCAGTTCTTC. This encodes CASSVAPLMGNEQFF.

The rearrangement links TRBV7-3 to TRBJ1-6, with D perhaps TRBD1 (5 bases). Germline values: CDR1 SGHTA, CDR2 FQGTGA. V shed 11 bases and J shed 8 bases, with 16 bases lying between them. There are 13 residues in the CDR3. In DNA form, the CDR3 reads TGTGCCCCCCACCCCCCAGGGTATTCACCCCTCCACTTT. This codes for CAPHPPGYSPLHF.

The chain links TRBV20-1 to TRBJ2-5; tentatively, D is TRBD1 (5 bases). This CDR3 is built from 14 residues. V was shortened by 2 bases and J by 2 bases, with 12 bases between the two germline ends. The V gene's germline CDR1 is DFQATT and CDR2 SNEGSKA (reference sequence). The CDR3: CSARRAGNQETQYF. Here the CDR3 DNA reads TGCAGTGCTAGAAGGGCAGGGAATCAAGAGACCCAGTACTTC.

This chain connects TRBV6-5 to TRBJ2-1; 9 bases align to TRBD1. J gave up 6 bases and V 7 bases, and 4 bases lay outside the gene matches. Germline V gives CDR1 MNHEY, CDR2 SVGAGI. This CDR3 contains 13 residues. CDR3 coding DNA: TGTGCCAGCAAAAGGACAGGGGTCAATGAGCAGTTCTTC. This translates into CASKRTGVNEQFF.

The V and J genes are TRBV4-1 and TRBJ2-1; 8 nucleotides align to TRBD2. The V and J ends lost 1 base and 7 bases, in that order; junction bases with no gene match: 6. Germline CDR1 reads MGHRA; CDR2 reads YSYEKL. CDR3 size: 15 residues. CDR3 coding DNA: TGCGCCAGCAGCCAAGGGCGGGAGGTCTGGAATGAGCAGTTCTTC. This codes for CASSQGREVWNEQFF.

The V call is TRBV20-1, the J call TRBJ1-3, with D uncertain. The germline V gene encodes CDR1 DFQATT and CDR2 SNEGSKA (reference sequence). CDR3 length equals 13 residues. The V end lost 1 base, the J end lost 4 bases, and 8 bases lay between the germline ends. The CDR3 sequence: CSARAGLGNTIYF. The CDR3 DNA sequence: TGCAGTGCTAGAGCCGGGTTGGGAAACACCATATATTTT.

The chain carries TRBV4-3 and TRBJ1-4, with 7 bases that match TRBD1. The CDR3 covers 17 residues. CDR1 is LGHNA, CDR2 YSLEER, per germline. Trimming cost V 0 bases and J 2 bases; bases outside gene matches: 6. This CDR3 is CASSQDFRGGTNEKLFF. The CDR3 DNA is TGCGCCAGCAGCCAAGATTTCAGGGGGGGCACTAATGAAAAACTGTTTTTT.

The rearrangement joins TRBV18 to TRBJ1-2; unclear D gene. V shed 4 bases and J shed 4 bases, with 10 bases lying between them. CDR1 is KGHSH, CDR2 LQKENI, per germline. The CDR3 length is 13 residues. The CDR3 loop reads CASSQSAGYGYTF. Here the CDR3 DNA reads TGTGCCAGCTCACAATCGGCGGGCTATGGCTACACCTTC.

The chain's CDR3 is CASSVGGTGNTEAFF. The CDR3 DNA sequence: TGTGCCAGCAGCGTAGGGGGGACGGGAAACACTGAAGCTTTCTTT. This rearrangement joins TRBV9 to TRBJ1-1; D may be TRBD1 (5 bases). Trimming cost V 0 bases and J 2 bases, with 11 bases left between them. CDR1 is SGDLS, CDR2 YYNGEE, per germline. The CDR3 totals 15 residues. Full variable domain (rest looked up from reference TRBV9 and TRBJ1-1): DSGVTQTPKHLITATGQRVTLRCSPRSGDLSVYWYQQSLDQGLQFLIQYYNGEERAKGNILERFSAQQFPDLHSELNLSSLELGDSALYFCASSVGGTGNTEAFFGQGTRLTVV.

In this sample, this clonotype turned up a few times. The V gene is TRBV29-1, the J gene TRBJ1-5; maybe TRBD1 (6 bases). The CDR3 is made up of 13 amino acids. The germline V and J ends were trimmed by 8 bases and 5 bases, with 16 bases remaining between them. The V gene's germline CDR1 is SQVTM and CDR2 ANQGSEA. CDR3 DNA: TGCAGCATCAGGGACACTTCTGATCAGCCCCAGCATTTT. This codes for CSIRDTSDQPQHF.

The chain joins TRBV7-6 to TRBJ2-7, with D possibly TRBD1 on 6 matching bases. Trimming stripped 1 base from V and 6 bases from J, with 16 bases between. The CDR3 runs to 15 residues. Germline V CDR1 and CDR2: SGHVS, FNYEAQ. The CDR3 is CASSLGARGVGEQYF. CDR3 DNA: TGTGCCAGCAGCTTAGGGGCCAGGGGAGTGGGCGAGCAGTACTTC. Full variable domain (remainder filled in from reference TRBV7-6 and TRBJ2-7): GAGVSQSPRYKVTKRGQDVALRCDPISGHVSLYWYRQALGQGPEFLTYFNYEAQQDKSGLPNDRFSAERPEGSISTLTIQRTEQRDSAMYRCASSLGARGVGEQYFGPGTRLTVT.

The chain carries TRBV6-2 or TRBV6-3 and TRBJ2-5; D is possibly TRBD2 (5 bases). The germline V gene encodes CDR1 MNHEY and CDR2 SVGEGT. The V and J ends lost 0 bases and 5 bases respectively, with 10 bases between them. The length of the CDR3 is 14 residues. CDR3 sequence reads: CASSYSSRRETQYF. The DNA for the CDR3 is TGTGCCAGCAGTTACTCTTCTAGGAGGGAGACCCAGTACTTC.

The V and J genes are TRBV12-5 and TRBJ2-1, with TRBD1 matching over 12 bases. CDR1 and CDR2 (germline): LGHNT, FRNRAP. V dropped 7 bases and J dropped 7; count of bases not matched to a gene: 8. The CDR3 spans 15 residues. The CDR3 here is CASASGTGGRNEQFF. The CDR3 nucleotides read TGTGCTAGTGCCTCCGGGACAGGGGGCAGGAATGAGCAGTTCTTC.

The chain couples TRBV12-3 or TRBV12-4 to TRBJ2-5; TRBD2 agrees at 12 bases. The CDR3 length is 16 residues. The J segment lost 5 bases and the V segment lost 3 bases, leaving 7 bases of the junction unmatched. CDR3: CASSFSSGRAQETQYF. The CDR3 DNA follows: TGTGCCAGCAGTTTCTCTAGCGGGAGGGCCCAGGAGACCCAGTACTTC.

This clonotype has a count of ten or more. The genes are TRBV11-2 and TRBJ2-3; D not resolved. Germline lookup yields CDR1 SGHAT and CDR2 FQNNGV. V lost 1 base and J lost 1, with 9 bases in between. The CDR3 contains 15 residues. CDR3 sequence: CASSLAPGGTDTQYF. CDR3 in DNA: TGTGCCAGCAGCTTAGCGCCGGGCGGCACAGATACGCAGTATTTT.

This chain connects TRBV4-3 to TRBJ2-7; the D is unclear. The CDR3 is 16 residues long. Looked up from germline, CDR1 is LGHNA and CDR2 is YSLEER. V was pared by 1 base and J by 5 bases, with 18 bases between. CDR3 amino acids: CASSQGINFPSHEQYF. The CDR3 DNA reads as TGCGCCAGCAGCCAAGGGATTAATTTCCCATCCCACGAGCAGTACTTC.

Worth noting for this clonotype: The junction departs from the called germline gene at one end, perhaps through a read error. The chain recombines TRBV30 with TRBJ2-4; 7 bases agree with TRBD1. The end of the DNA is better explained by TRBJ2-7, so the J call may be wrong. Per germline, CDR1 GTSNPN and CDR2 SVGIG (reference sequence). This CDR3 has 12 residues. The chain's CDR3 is CAGRQGIHEQYF. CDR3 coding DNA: TGTGCCGGGAGACAGGGCATCCACGAGCAGTACTTC.

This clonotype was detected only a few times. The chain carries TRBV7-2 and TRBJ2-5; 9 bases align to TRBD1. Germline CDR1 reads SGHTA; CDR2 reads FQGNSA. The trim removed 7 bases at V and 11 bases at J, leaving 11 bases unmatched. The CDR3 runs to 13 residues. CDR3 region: CASKRDRVGEQYF. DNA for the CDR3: TGTGCCAGCAAACGGGACAGGGTTGGAGAGCAGTACTTC.

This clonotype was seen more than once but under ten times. CDR3 coding DNA: TGTGCCAGCAGCGTAGCACAACCTGATACGCAGTATTTT. This gives the protein CASSVAQPDTQYF. The chain is built from TRBV9 and TRBJ2-3; unclear D gene. CDR1 and CDR2 (germline): SGDLS, YYNGEE. V dropped 0 bases and J dropped 6 bases, with 8 bases sitting between them. CDR3 size: 13 residues.

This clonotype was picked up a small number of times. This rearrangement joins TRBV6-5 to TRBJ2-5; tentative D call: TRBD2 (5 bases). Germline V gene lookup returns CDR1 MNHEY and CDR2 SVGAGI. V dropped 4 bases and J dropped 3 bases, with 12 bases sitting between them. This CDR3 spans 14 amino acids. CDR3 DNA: TGTGCCAGCAGTTCACGAGCGAGGGAAGAGACCCAGTACTTC. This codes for CASSSRAREETQYF.

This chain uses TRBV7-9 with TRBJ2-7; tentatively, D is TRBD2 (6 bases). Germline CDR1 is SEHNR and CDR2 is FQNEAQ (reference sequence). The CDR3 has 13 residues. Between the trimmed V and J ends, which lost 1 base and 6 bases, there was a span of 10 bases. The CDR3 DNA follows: TGTGCCAGCAGCTTAGTGGGCGGGGTCGAGCAGTACTTC. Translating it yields CASSLVGGVEQYF.

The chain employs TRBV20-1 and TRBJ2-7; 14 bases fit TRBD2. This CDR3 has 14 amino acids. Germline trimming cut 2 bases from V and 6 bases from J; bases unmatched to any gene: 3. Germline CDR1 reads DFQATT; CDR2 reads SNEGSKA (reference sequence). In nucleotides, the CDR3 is TGCAGTGCTAGACCGGGACTAGCGGGGGTCGAGCAGTACTTC. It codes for CSARPGLAGVEQYF.

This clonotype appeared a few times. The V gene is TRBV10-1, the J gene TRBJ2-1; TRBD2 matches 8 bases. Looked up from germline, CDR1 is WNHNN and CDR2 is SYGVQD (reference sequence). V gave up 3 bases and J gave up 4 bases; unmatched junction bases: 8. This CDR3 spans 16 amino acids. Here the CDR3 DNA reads TGCGCCAGCAGTGATCCCGGGGCTAGCGGGTACAATGAGCAGTTCTTC. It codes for CASSDPGASGYNEQFF.

The CDR3 nucleotides read TGTGCCAGCGGCAGCGGACAGGGGCTAATACAAGAGACCCAGTACTTC. The encoded protein is CASGSGQGLIQETQYF. The chain recombines TRBV9 with TRBJ2-4; 9 bases are a match to TRBD1. The J call may be faulty, since TRBJ2-5 better matches the DNA end. CDR1 is SGDLS and CDR2 is YYNGEE in the germline V gene. This CDR3 spans 16 amino acids.

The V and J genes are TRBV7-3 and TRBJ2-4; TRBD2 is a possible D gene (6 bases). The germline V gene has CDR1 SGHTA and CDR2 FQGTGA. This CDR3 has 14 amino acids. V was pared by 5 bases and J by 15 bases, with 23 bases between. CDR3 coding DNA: TGTGCCAGCAGCCCCTACGGGAGAGGGGAGACCCGGTACTTC. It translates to CASSPYGRGETRYF.

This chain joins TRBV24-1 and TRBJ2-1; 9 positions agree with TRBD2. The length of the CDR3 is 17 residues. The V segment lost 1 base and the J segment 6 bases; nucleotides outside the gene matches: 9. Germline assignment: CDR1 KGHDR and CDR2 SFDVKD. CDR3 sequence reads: CATSDFTLAGISNEQFF. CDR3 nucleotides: TGTGCCACCAGTGATTTCACCCTAGCGGGAATCAGCAATGAGCAGTTCTTC.

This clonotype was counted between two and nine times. CDR3 sequence (DNA): TGTGCCAGCAGTACGGGGGGGACAGGAGTTAACATTCAGTACTTC. It translates to CASSTGGTGVNIQYF. The gene calls are TRBV27 and TRBJ2-4; D is tentatively TRBD1 or TRBD2 (8 bases each). Trimming left V 5 bases short and J 7 bases short, with 18 bases between. The CDR3 runs 15 residues. Per germline, CDR1 MNHEY and CDR2 SMNVEV (reference sequence).